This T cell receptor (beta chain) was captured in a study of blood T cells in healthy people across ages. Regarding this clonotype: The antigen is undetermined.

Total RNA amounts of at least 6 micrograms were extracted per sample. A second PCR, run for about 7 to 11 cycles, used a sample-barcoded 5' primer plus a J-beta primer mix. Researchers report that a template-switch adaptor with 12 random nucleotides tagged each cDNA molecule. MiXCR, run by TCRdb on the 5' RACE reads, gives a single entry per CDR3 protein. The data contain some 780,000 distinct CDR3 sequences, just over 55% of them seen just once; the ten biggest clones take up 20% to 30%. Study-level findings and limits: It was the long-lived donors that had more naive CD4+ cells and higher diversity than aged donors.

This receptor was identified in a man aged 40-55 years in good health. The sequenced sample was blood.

As DNA, the CDR3 is TGTGCCAGCAGTGATCAGAACAGGGTTGAGCAGTTCTTC. It is translated as CASSDQNRVEQFF. This chain links TRBV6-1 with TRBJ2-1; TRBD1 is a possible D gene (6 bases). CDR1 is MNHNS, CDR2 SASEGT, per germline. The CDR3 totals 13 residues. V was pared by 3 bases and J by 9 bases, with 12 bases between.